This TCR beta chain emerged from a study of T cell responses to AZD1222 COVID-19 vaccine. Study in general: Second-dose timings of about 4 or about 12 weeks were pooled.

Clones were sequenced by immunoSEQ multiplex PCR, and TCRdb holds only the in-frame ones, with some missing. The sample comprises roughly 110,000 clones, 85% to 90% of which are singletons, and about 4.9% rests with the top ten. Of note for this clone: Its antigen remains unknown.

General observations from the study: With two AZD1222 doses given, Spike-specific TCR breadth and depth both rose. A reported finding is that nearly half of spike-specific TCRs target unmutated variant regions.

The sequences come from peripheral blood, collected on day 0 of AZD1222 vaccination. The TCR sequence derives from an adult in good health.

The CDR3 sequence: CASSPQRGTEAFF. In DNA form, the CDR3 reads TGTGCCAGCAGTCCTCAGCGCGGTACTGAAGCTTTCTTT. The chain has TRBV27 and TRBJ1-1; D call uncertain. The germline gives CDR1 MNHEY, CDR2 SMNVEV (reference sequence). This CDR3 region has 13 residues. V lost 5 bases, J lost 5 bases, and 12 bases lay in between.